This passage covers 8 T cell receptor beta chains from one sample sequenced in a study of blood T cell repertoires in COVID-19. The repertoire was sequenced with immunoSEQ multiplex PCR; TCRdb's copy has only in-frame clones and lacks some. The repertoire holds 300,000 or so clones, with 80% to 90% as singletons. Sequences were obtained from PBMCs or T cells enriched from blood (not recorded which). The source of these receptors is a woman aged 40-49 years with acute COVID-19.

CDR3 nucleotide sequence: TGTGCCAGCAGGACCGACGGACAGATGAACACTGAAGCTTTCTTT. Translated, it gives CASRTDGQMNTEAFF. The chain uses TRBV2 and TRBJ1-1; possibly TRBD1 for D (6 bases). There are 15 residues in the CDR3. CDR1 and CDR2 (germline): SNHLY, FYNNEI. The V gene lost 6 bases and the J gene lost 0 bases, with 14 bases spanning the gap.

The chain couples TRBV5-6 to TRBJ2-1; the D is unclear. The CDR3 is made up of 11 amino acids. Trimming left V 0 bases short and J 10 bases short, with 5 bases between. The germline CDR1 and CDR2 sequences are SGHDT and YYEEEE. CDR3 protein: CASSLGHEQFF. The CDR3 nucleotides are TGTGCCAGCAGCTTGGGGCACGAGCAGTTCTTC.

J is TRBJ2-1 and V is TRBV13; 11 bases agree with TRBD2. CDR3 length: 15 amino acids. CDR1 is PRHDT, CDR2 FYEKMQ, per germline (reference sequence). V gave up 9 bases and J gave up 4 bases; unmatched junction bases: 8. As DNA, the CDR3 is TGTGCCAGTAGACTAGCGGGGAATCTATACAATGAGCAGTTCTTC. Protein product: CASRLAGNLYNEQFF.

The rearrangement joins TRBV5-1 to TRBJ1-4, with 8 nucleotides matching TRBD1. From germline, CDR1 is SGHRS and CDR2 YFSETQ. The ends lost 2 bases at V and 4 bases at J; junction bases unmatched: 10. CDR3 size: 17 residues. The CDR3 DNA sequence: TGCGCCAGCAGCTTCGCAGGCAGGGGGCAGGGTAATGAAAAACTGTTTTTT. Protein product: CASSFAGRGQGNEKLFF.

The CDR3 DNA follows: TGTGCCAGCAGCCCAACCGCACCCATATCGGGGTTGTACAATGAGCAGTTCTTC. Its translation is CASSPTAPISGLYNEQFF. The chain joins TRBV5-8 to TRBJ2-1, with D maybe TRBD2 (5 bases). V lost 4 bases to trimming and J lost 4 bases, with 24 bases between them. The CDR3 runs 18 residues. Per germline, CDR1 SGHTS and CDR2 YDEGEE.

The sample holds a few counts of this clone. This chain uses TRBV6-5 with TRBJ2-1; 9 bases are shared with TRBD1. There are 14 residues in the CDR3. The ends lost 8 bases at V and 6 bases at J; junction bases unmatched: 8. Germline lookup yields CDR1 MNHEY and CDR2 SVGAGI. Here the CDR3 reads CASQGQGNVNEQFF. CDR3 sequence (DNA): TGTGCCAGCCAAGGACAGGGGAACGTCAATGAGCAGTTCTTC.

This chain links TRBV27 with TRBJ1-2; D gene uncertain. V was clipped by 4 bases and J by 7 bases, with 16 bases between them. The CDR3 covers 14 residues. Germline V CDR1 and CDR2: MNHEY, SMNVEV (reference sequence). The CDR3 region is CASSWSPTGSGYTF. The CDR3 nucleotides read TGTGCCAGCAGTTGGAGCCCAACGGGATCTGGCTACACCTTC.

The chain is built from TRBV5-4 and TRBJ1-1; 7 nucleotides align to TRBD1. The CDR3 is 16 residues long. V lost 5 bases, J lost 1 base, and 11 bases stayed unmatched. The germline V gene has CDR1 SGHNT and CDR2 YYREEE (reference sequence). The CDR3 loop is CASSPDRVAGNTEAFF. The DNA of the CDR3 is TGTGCCAGCAGTCCCGACAGGGTAGCTGGGAACACTGAAGCTTTCTTT.